This T cell receptor (beta chain) was captured in a study of T cell responses to AZD1222 COVID-19 vaccine. Sequencing used immunoSEQ multiplex PCR; TCRdb keeps in-frame clones, though not all of them. The sample carries about 72,000 clones, roughly 91% recorded once. This clonotype was obtained from an adult in good health. The specimen was peripheral blood, collected on day 0 of AZD1222 vaccination.

CDR3 sequence: CASSNRRGQETQYF. The CDR3 DNA reads TGTGCCAGTAGTAACAGGCGGGGACAAGAGACCCAGTACTTC. V gene TRBV19 combines with J gene TRBJ2-5; possible D gene TRBD2, 6 bases. Trimming took 4 bases from V and 2 from J, leaving 11 bases between them. Per germline, CDR1 LNHDA and CDR2 SQIVND (reference sequence). There are 14 residues in the CDR3. Full variable domain (remainder filled in from reference TRBV19 and TRBJ2-5): DGGITQSPKYLFRKEGQNVTLSCEQNLNHDAMYWYRQDPGQGLRLIYYSQIVNDFQKGDIAEGYSVSREKKESFPLTVTSAQKNPTAFYLCASSNRRGQETQYFGPGTRLLVL.